These T cell receptor beta chains were read from a single sample in a study of graft-versus-host responses after intestinal transplantation. These TCRs' antigens remain unknown. Produced via immunoSEQ multiplex PCR; TCRdb's table is partial and in-frame only. The sample includes approximately 49,000 clones, about 90% seen only once; the top ten take approximately 0.56%. The sample here was unstimulated CD4+ T cells sorted from spleen or lymph node cells, taken before transplant. The source of these receptors is a human donor who was the organ donor for an intestinal transplant. The CDR3 runs from the conserved cysteine through the conserved F or W. The order of the fields is clone size, V gene, J gene, D gene, CDR3 DNA, CDR3 protein. D genes are given only for firm matches. Clone size is shown for a subset of rows, as once, few, many or a class of expanded clone.

NA	TRBV5-1	TRBJ1-1	NA	TGCGCCAGCAGCCAAAATACAGGGAACACTGAAGCTTTCTTT	CASSQNTGNTEAFF
NA	TRBV5-1	TRBJ2-1	NA	TGCGCCAGCAGCTTAGAGCTGCTTGGCAATGAGCAGTTCTTC	CASSLELLGNEQFF
NA	TRBV6-5	TRBJ2-5	TRBD2	TGTGCCAGCAGGGGACTAGCGGGAAGAGAGACCCAGTACTTC	CASRGLAGRETQYF
NA	TRBV5-1	TRBJ2-7	TRBD1	TGCGCCAGCAGCTCCGGGACAGGGTTCAACGAGCAGTACTTC	CASSSGTGFNEQYF
NA	TRBV5-1	TRBJ2-7	TRBD1	TGCGCCAGCAGCTTGGGCGGTTTACGGGACAGATCCTACGAGCAGTACTTC	CASSLGGLRDRSYEQYF
NA	TRBV25-1	TRBJ1-6	TRBD1	TGTGCCAGCAGTGACCCGGGGACAGCAAATTCACCCCTCCACTTT	CASSDPGTANSPLHF
NA	TRBV28	TRBJ2-7	TRBD1	TGTGCCAGCAGTACAACCGGACAGGGGGTCCACGAGCAGTACTTC	CASSTTGQGVHEQYF
NA	TRBV18	TRBJ2-7	TRBD2	TGTGCCAGCTCGCGGAGGACTAGCGCCTCGGGTGAGCAGTACTTC	CASSRRTSASGEQYF
NA	TRBV18	TRBJ2-2	NA	TGTGCCAGTTTTACAGGGATAAAAAGAGCCGGGGAGCTGTTTTTT	CASFTGIKRAGELFF
NA	TRBV6-5	TRBJ2-1	NA	TGTGCCAGCAGTTACTCGCTTCAGGGGTCCTACAATGAGCAGTTCTTC	CASSYSLQGSYNEQFF
NA	TRBV25-1	TRBJ2-1	NA	TGTGCCAGCAGTGGCGACCAACCGGGACTGCACAATGAGCAGTTCTTC	CASSGDQPGLHNEQFF
NA	TRBV6-4	TRBJ2-1	TRBD2	TGTGCCAGCAGTCGGACTAGCCGGACCTACAATGAGCAGTTCTTC	CASSRTSRTYNEQFF
NA	TRBV5-1	TRBJ2-5	TRBD1	TGCGCCAGCAGCTTGGGTGCAGGGGGAGAGACCCAGTACTTC	CASSLGAGGETQYF
NA	TRBV9	TRBJ2-5	TRBD2	TGTGCCAGCAGCAGGCGAGCGGGGCCCCAAGAGACCCAGTACTTC	CASSRRAGPQETQYF
NA	TRBV28	TRBJ2-7	NA	TGTGCCAGCAGTTTAGCGGCCCCCTACGAGCAGTACTTC	CASSLAAPYEQYF
NA	TRBV6-6	TRBJ2-7	NA	TGTGCCAGCAGTTACAATCCTTACGAGCAGTACTTC	CASSYNPYEQYF
NA	TRBV6-1	TRBJ1-2	NA	TGTGCCAGCACCACATACTATGGCTACACCTTC	CASTTYYGYTF
NA	TRBV7-8	TRBJ2-7	NA	TGTGCCAGCAGCTTAGTAGCGACCTACGAGCAGTACTTC	CASSLVATYEQYF
NA	TRBV29-1	TRBJ1-6	TRBD1	TGCAGCGTTGAGCCCAAGGACAGGGGAGCCTCACCCCTCCACTTT	CSVEPKDRGASPLHF
once	TRBV21-1	TRBJ1-2	NA	TGTGCCAAATTAAGGACAGGGGGCTGCGGCTACACCTTC	CAKLRTGGCGYTF
NA	TRBV2	TRBJ2-5	NA	TGTGCCAGCAGCTCTATAGGAGGAGAGACCCAGTACTTC	CASSSIGGETQYF
NA	TRBV6-5	TRBJ1-2	TRBD1	TGTGCCAGCAGTTACATCAACAGGGGAGAGGGCTACACCTTC	CASSYINRGEGYTF
NA	TRBV28	TRBJ2-5	NA	TGTGCCAGCAGTTTCGTCGGGGATCTTACTCAAGAGACCCAGTACTTC	CASSFVGDLTQETQYF
NA	TRBV12-5	TRBJ2-3	TRBD1	TGTGCTAGTGGTGCCGCGGGACAGGGAAGAGATACGCAGTATTTT	CASGAAGQGRDTQYF
NA	TRBV11-3	TRBJ2-1	NA	TGTGCCAGCAGCTTGGAACCAGGAGGTGGCAATGAGCAGTTCTTC	CASSLEPGGGNEQFF
NA	TRBV7-6	TRBJ1-3	TRBD1	TGTGCCAGCCATTCCTCCTACAGGGGCTCTGGAAACACCATATATTTT	CASHSSYRGSGNTIYF
NA	TRBV28	TRBJ1-1	TRBD1	TGTGCCAGCAGTTACAGGACAGGGAGAACTTTCTTT	CASSYRTGRTFF
NA	TRBV5-4	TRBJ1-2	NA	TGTGCCAGCAGCTTTGGGACACCGCCTGTGGATGGCTACACCTTC	CASSFGTPPVDGYTF
NA	TRBV28	TRBJ2-3	TRBD2	TGTGCCAGCAGGCCGGGAGGTACGAGCACAGATACGCAGTATTTT	CASRPGGTSTDTQYF
NA	TRBV6-1	TRBJ2-7	NA	TGTGCCAGTACTAGGACGGTTTCCTACGAGCAGTACTTC	CASTRTVSYEQYF
NA	TRBV5-1	TRBJ2-1	NA	TGCGCCAGCAGCTTGAGTCGAGAACTCTCCTACAATGAGCAGTTCTTC	CASSLSRELSYNEQFF
NA	TRBV5-4	TRBJ1-1	NA	TGTGCCAGCAGCTTGGGGGGGGGCGGGAACACTGAAGCTTTCTTT	CASSLGGGGNTEAFF
few	TRBV7-3	TRBJ2-3	NA	TGTGCCAGCAGCTTAGGGAGTGCAGATACGCAGTATTTT	CASSLGSADTQYF
few	TRBV6-5	TRBJ2-1	TRBD2	TGTGCCAGCAGTTACAGGGCGGGAGGGCGCAATGAGCAGTTCTTC	CASSYRAGGRNEQFF
NA	TRBV6-1	TRBJ1-4	NA	TGTGCCAGCAGTGTAGGCGGATATGAAAAACTGTTTTTT	CASSVGGYEKLFF
NA	TRBV6-5	TRBJ1-1	NA	TGTGCCAGCAGTTCAGGGTTAAGGTGGACTGAAGCTTTCTTT	CASSSGLRWTEAFF
NA	TRBV28	TRBJ1-2	TRBD1	TGTGCCAGCAACCTACAGGGGGGCTATGGCTACACCTTC	CASNLQGGYGYTF